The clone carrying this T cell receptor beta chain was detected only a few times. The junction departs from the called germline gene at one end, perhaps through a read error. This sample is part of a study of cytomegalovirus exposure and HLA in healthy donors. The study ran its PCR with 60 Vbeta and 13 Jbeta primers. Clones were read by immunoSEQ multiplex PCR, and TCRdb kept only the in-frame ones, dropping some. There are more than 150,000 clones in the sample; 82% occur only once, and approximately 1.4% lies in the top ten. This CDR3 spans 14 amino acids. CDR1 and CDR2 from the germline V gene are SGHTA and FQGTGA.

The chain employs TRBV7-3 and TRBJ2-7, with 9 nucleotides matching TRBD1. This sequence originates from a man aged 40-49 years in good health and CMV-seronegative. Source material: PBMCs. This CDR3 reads CASSVTGGASEQYF. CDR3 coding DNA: TGTGCCAGCAGCGTAACAGGGGGCGCGTCCGAGCAGTACTTC.